This T cell receptor (beta chain) was captured in a study of cytomegalovirus exposure and HLA in healthy donors. Regarding the study as a whole: A list of approximately 160 TCR beta chains associated with cytomegalovirus was given. A classifier reportedly called cytomegalovirus status with high sensitivity and specificity. Most TCR sequences were rare, but some public TCRs occurred in many donors.

The CDR3 runs to 14 residues. Trimming shortened V by 3 bases and J by 4 bases, and 13 bases separated the two germline ends. Germline loops: CDR1 SQVTM, CDR2 ANQGSEA. The method was immunoSEQ multiplex PCR; TCRdb's version includes in-frame clones alone and lacks a portion of them. The sample lists approximately 90,000 clones; about 94% were seen once. In the case of this clone: Its antigen is unknown.

This sequence originates from a woman aged 30 to 39 in good health and CMV-seropositive. The chain joins TRBV29-1 to TRBJ2-1, with D tentatively TRBD2 (5 bases). Sequencing was carried out using PBMCs. Here the CDR3 reads CSVDKAGLYNEQFF. DNA for the CDR3: TGCAGCGTTGATAAGGCGGGTTTGTACAATGAGCAGTTCTTC.